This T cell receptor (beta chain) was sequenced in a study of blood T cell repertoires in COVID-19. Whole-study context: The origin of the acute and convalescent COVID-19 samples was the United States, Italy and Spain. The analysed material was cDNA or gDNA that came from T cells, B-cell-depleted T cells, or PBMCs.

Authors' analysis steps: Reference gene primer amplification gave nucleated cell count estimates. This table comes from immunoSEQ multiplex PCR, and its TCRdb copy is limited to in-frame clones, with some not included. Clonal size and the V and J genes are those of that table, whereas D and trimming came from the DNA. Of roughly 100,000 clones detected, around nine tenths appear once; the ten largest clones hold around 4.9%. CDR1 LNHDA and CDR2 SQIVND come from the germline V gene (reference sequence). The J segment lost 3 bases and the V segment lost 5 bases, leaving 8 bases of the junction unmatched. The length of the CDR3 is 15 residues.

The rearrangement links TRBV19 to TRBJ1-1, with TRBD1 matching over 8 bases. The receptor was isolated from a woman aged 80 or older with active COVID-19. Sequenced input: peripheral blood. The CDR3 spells CASSVIRGPDTEAFF. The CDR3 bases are TGTGCCAGTAGTGTAATCAGGGGGCCGGACACTGAAGCTTTCTTT. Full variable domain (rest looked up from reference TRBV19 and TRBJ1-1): DGGITQSPKYLFRKEGQNVTLSCEQNLNHDAMYWYRQDPGQGLRLIYYSQIVNDFQKGDIAEGYSVSREKKESFPLTVTSAQKNPTAFYLCASSVIRGPDTEAFFGQGTRLTVV.